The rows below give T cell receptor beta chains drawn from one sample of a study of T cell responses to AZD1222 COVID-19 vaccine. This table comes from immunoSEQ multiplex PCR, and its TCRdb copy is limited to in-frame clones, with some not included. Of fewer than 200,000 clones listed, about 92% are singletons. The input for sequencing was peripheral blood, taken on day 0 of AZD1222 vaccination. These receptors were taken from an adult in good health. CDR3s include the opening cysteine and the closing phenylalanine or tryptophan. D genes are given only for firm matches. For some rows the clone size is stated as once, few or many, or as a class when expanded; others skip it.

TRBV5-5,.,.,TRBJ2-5,CASSPRGWETQYF,TGTGCCAGCAGCCCTAGAGGATGGGAGACCCAGTACTTC
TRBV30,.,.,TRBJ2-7,CAGTGPYEQYF,TGTGCCGGTACAGGGCCCTACGAGCAGTACTTC
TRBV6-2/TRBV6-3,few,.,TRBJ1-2,CASSQPSSGTPYGYTF,TGTGCCAGCAGTCAGCCAAGTTCCGGGACCCCCTATGGCTACACCTTC
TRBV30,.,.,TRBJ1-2,CAWGRGIGYGYTF,TGTGCCTGGGGACGGGGGATTGGCTATGGCTACACCTTC
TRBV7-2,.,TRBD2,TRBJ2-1,CASSSSGGLYNEQFF,TGTGCCAGCAGCTCAAGCGGGGGACTCTACAATGAGCAGTTCTTC
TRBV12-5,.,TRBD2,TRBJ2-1,CASALVETSSPGEGLGQFF,TGTGCTAGTGCTCTGGTTGAGACCTCTTCCCCCGGGGAGGGCCTAGGACAGTTCTTC
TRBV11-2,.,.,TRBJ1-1,CASSLGPLDSAITEAFF,TGTGCCAGCAGCTTAGGGCCCCTGGACAGTGCGATCACTGAAGCTTTCTTT
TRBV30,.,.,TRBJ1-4,CAWSVQFRGDEKLFF,TGTGCCTGGAGTGTACAGTTCAGGGGAGATGAAAAACTGTTTTTT
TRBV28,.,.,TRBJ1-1,CASSFPTPNTEAFF,TGTGCCAGCAGTTTCCCTACTCCTAACACTGAAGCTTTCTTT
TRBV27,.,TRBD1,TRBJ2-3,CASRTGLWKQYF,TGTGCCAGTAGGACAGGGCTGTGGAAGCAGTATTTT
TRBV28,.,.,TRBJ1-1,CASSSSGVGPNTEAFF,TGTGCCAGCAGTTCGTCGGGTGTGGGTCCGAACACTGAAGCTTTCTTT
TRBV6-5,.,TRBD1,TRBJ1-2,CASSPIGQGTGYTF,TGTGCCAGCAGCCCCATAGGACAGGGGACTGGCTACACCTTC
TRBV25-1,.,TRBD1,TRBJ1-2,CASEGSRDSKFNYGYTF,TGTGCCAGCGAGGGGTCCCGGGACAGCAAATTTAACTATGGCTACACCTTC
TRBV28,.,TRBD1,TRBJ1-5,CASSSGQGAIGVQPQHF,TGTGCCAGCAGTTCGGGACAGGGGGCGATAGGAGTTCAGCCCCAGCATTTT
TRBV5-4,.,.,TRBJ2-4,CASSLTSGSLAKNIQYF,TGTGCCAGCAGCTTGACGTCAGGTTCGCTAGCCAAAAACATTCAGTACTTC
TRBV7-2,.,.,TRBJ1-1,CASSLEGKVTEAFF,TGTGCCAGCAGCTTAGAGGGAAAGGTCACTGAAGCTTTCTTT
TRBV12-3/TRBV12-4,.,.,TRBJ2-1,CASSRNERIEQFF,TGTGCCAGCAGCCGAAACGAGCGGATTGAGCAGTTCTTC
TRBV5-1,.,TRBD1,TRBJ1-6,CASSLEVGQAISPLHF,TGCGCCAGCAGCTTGGAAGTGGGACAGGCGATCTCACCCCTCCACTTT
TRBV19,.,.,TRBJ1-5,CASSNPRSQPQHF,TGTGCCAGTAGTAACCCGAGATCTCAGCCCCAGCATTTT
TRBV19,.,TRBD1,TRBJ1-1,CASSRGTANTEAFF,TGTGCCAGTAGTAGAGGGACAGCAAACACTGAAGCTTTCTTT
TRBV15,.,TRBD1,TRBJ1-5,CATSRETGGYSNQPQHF,TGTGCCACCAGCAGGGAGACAGGGGGGTATAGCAATCAGCCCCAGCATTTT
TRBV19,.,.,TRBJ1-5,CASSNRVGQPQHF,TGTGCCAGTAGCAACAGGGTTGGTCAGCCCCAGCATTTT
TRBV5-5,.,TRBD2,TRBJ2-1,CASSSRTSGDYNEQFF,TGTGCCAGCAGCTCACGGACTAGCGGGGACTACAATGAGCAGTTCTTC
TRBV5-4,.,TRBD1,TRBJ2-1,CASSLEGQGLGEQFF,TGTGCCAGCAGCTTGGAGGGACAGGGGCTTGGTGAGCAGTTCTTC
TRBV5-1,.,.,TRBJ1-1,CASSSRQPNTEAFF,TGCGCCAGCAGCTCAAGACAGCCGAACACTGAAGCTTTCTTT
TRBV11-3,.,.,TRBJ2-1,CASSGTYNEQFF,TGTGCCAGCAGCGGAACCTACAATGAGCAGTTCTTC
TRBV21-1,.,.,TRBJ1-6,CASSKKTSISYNSPLHF,TGTGCCAGCAGCAAAAAGACGAGTATCTCCTATAATTCACCCCTCCACTTT
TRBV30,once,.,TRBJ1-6,CAWSPIGRPGGSPLHF,TGTGCCTGGAGCCCGATCGGACGGCCTGGCGGTTCACCCCTCCACTTT
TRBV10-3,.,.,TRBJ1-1,CAISDTKGGRRSTEAFF,TGTGCCATCAGTGATACAAAGGGAGGCCGGAGGAGCACTGAAGCTTTCTTT
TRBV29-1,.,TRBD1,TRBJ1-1,CSAKKTGAEAFF,TGCAGCGCCAAAAAGACAGGGGCTGAAGCTTTCTTT
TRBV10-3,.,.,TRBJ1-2,CAISEGGARLGYTF,TGTGCCATCAGTGAAGGAGGGGCGCGACTTGGCTACACCTTC
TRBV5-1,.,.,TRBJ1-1,CASRLQLNTEAFF,TGCGCCAGCAGGTTACAGCTTAACACTGAAGCTTTCTTT
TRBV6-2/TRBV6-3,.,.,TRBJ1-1,CASSYGRGLVEAFF,TGTGCCAGCAGTTACGGACGGGGCTTAGTTGAAGCTTTCTTT
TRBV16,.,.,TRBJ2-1,CASSRLGSYNEQFF,TGTGCCAGCAGCCGACTAGGCTCCTACAATGAGCAGTTCTTC
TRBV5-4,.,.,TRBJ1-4,CASSLGGSNEKLFF,TGTGCCAGCAGCCTAGGGGGGAGTAATGAAAAACTGTTTTTT
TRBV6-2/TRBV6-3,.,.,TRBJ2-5,CASSYSRGLETQYF,TGTGCCAGCAGTTACTCGCGAGGGTTGGAGACCCAGTACTTC
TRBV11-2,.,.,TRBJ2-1,CASSLGTLSSYNEQFF,TGTGCCAGCAGCCTGGGGACTCTGAGCTCCTACAATGAGCAGTTCTTC